What follows are 25 T cell receptor beta chains derived from one specimen sequenced in a study of shared clonotypes between healthy human individuals (dated by TCRdb to 2019 to 2021). Preparation of the library involved the immunoSEQ multiplex PCR assay. Not all clones reach the TCRdb copy of this immuneACCESS table, which keeps in-frame sequences only. Checked studies attribute under half of the gap to unresolved V genes and leave the rest unexplained. This sample gives more than 400,000 clones in total; over 70% of them show up just once. The top ten constitute roughly an eighth of the sample. Sequenced sample: PBMCs. Source of these receptors: a woman in her thirties or forties in good health. Some clones in this sample may be carry-over from other donors' samples.

The rearrangement links TRBV27 to TRBJ2-2, with 9 bases fitting TRBD2. V dropped 7 bases and J dropped 5; count of bases not matched to a gene: 8. CDR1 MNHEY and CDR2 SMNVEV come from the germline V gene (reference sequence). This CDR3 comprises 15 residues. CDR3 nucleotide sequence: TGTGCCAGCAATAGGAGGCGGGAGGGAACCGGGGAGCTGTTTTTT. Encoded protein: CASNRRREGTGELFF.

This sequence joins TRBV9 and TRBJ2-7; D might be TRBD1 (5 bases). V lost 4 bases and J 3 bases, leaving 20 bases between the germline ends. Germline V gene sequence: CDR1 SGDLS, CDR2 YYNGEE. The CDR3 extends over 16 amino acids. The CDR3 region is CASSRGTGPTGYEQYF. Here the CDR3 DNA reads TGTGCCAGCAGCAGAGGAACAGGACCGACGGGCTACGAGCAGTACTTC.

The V gene is TRBV29-1, the J gene TRBJ2-7, with no clear D. The germline V and J ends were trimmed by 7 bases and 0 bases, with 10 bases remaining between them. Germline lookup yields CDR1 SQVTM and CDR2 ANQGSEA. This CDR3 comprises 12 residues. In nucleotides, the CDR3 is TGCAGCGCCGGCCGGGTCTCCTACGAGCAGTACTTC. Translation gives CSAGRVSYEQYF.

The V gene is TRBV10-3, the J gene TRBJ2-2; 11 bases align to TRBD1. The V gene's germline CDR1 is ENHRY and CDR2 SYGVKD. There are 17 residues in the CDR3. J gave up 7 bases and V 8 bases, and 15 bases lay outside the gene matches. In DNA, the CDR3 is TGTGCCATCGCAAGAAATCTAGGACAGGGGGCTAACGGGGAGCTGTTTTTT. It specifies CAIARNLGQGANGELFF.

Points on this clone: The likely explanation is a read error, given a far larger clone one base away. This sequence joins TRBV2 and TRBJ2-1; 11 bases align to TRBD2. This CDR3 spans 14 amino acids. The germline CDR1 and CDR2 sequences are SNHLY and FYNNEI. For the CDR3, the DNA is TGTGCCAGCGGGGACTCCTTTAGCGGGAGGGAACAGCTCTTC. Translating it yields CASGDSFSGREQLF. The entire variable domain, with the rest obtained from reference TRBV2 and TRBJ2-1, is as follows: EPEVTQTPSHQVTQMGQEVILRCVPISNHLYFYWYRQILGQKVEFLVSFYNNEISEKSEIFDDQFSVERPDGSNFTLKIRSTKLEDSAMYFCASGDSFSGREQLFGPGTRLTVL.

The chain is built from TRBV4-2 and TRBJ1-2; tentatively, D is TRBD1 (6 bases). From germline, CDR1 is LGHNA and CDR2 YNFKEQ. The V gene lost 4 bases and the J gene lost 4 bases, with 19 bases spanning the gap. This CDR3 spans 16 amino acids. This chain's CDR3 is CASSRIQGRSGYGYTF. As DNA, the CDR3 is TGTGCCAGCAGCCGAATACAGGGTCGCAGTGGCTATGGCTACACCTTC.

The chain joins TRBV27 to TRBJ2-7; the match to TRBD2 covers 12 bases. Germline V lookup: CDR1 MNHEY, CDR2 SMNVEV (reference sequence). The CDR3 runs 18 residues. V shed 5 bases and J 2 bases; nucleotides not matched to a gene: 13. The DNA for the CDR3 is TGTGCCAGCAGTCGACTAGCGGGAGTTGTCAGTGTCACCTACGAGCAGTACTTC. It encodes CASSRLAGVVSVTYEQYF.

A remark on this clone: A far bigger clonotype differs at one base, so this is likely a read error. The sample holds other DNA sequences that translate to the same CDR3. The gene calls are TRBV6-1 and TRBJ1-2; weak D call: TRBD1 (5 bases). The ends were cut back, 1 base at V and 7 bases at J, with 10 bases in the middle. CDR1 is MNHNS and CDR2 is SASEGT in the germline V gene. This CDR3 comprises 13 residues. CDR3 nucleotides: TGTGCCAGCAGTGAAGTAAGAGGGGTTGGCTACACCTTC. It translates to CASSEVRGVGYTF.

The rearrangement joins TRBV7-3 to TRBJ2-7; TRBD1 aligns across 8 bases. The germline V gene has CDR1 SGHTA and CDR2 FQGTGA. The CDR3 is 14 residues long. The V segment lost 5 bases and the J segment 5 bases; nucleotides outside the gene matches: 8. The CDR3 sequence: CASSPRDRPNEQYF. For the CDR3, the DNA is TGTGCCAGCAGCCCTCGGGACAGGCCCAACGAGCAGTACTTC.

The chain recombines TRBV4-2 with TRBJ1-2, with D hard to call. Per germline, CDR1 LGHNA and CDR2 YNFKEQ. Trimming shortened V by 0 bases and J by 4 bases, and 15 bases separated the two germline ends. The CDR3 has 16 amino acids. The CDR3 sequence is CASSQEGSQRTYGYTF. CDR3 nucleotides: TGTGCCAGCAGCCAAGAAGGGTCGCAACGGACCTATGGCTACACCTTC.

The J gene is TRBJ2-5, the V gene TRBV5-8, with 8 nucleotides matching TRBD1. This CDR3 comprises 15 residues. Germline V gives CDR1 SGHTS, CDR2 YDEGEE. Unmatched junction bases numbered 11, after V lost 6 bases and J lost 4 bases. The CDR3 region has the DNA TGTGCCAGCAATCCGGACAGGGTGTTAGGAGAGACCCAGTACTTC. Its translation: CASNPDRVLGETQYF.

As for this clone: A much larger clonotype is one base distant, so this may be a read error. Other nucleotide sequences in the sample specify the same CDR3. The gene calls are TRBV11-2 and TRBJ1-4; 7 bases map to TRBD1. Germline CDR1 reads SGHAT; CDR2 reads FQNNGV. CDR3 length: 15 amino acids. Trimming removed 2 bases from V and 10 bases from J; junction bases left unmatched: 10. The CDR3 DNA reads TGTGCCAGCAGCTTATCTGGGGGCCAGGGGGGAAAACTGTTTTTT. The encoded protein is CASSLSGGQGGKLFF. Variable domain in full (rest from reference TRBV11-2 and TRBJ1-4): EAGVAQSPRYKIIEKRQSVAFWCNPISGHATLYWYQQILGQGPKLLIQFQNNGVVDDSQLPKDRFSAERLKGVDSTLKIQPAKLEDSAVYLCASSLSGGQGGKLFFGSGTQLSVL.

J is TRBJ2-1 and V is TRBV29-1; no clear D. The CDR3 is 13 residues long. Germline assignment: CDR1 SQVTM and CDR2 ANQGSEA. Trimming cost V 4 bases and J 4 bases, with 11 bases left between them. CDR3 bases: TGCAGCGTTGTGGCCATCACATACAATGAGCAGTTCTTC. Residues: CSVVAITYNEQFF.

This chain uses TRBV7-9 with TRBJ1-1, with 8 bases matching TRBD1. CDR3 size: 14 residues. J lost 5 bases, V lost 5 bases, and 7 bases had no gene match. Germline lookup yields CDR1 SEHNR and CDR2 FQNEAQ (reference sequence). The CDR3 sequence is CASSPSDRGTEAFF. DNA for the CDR3: TGTGCCAGCAGCCCATCAGACAGGGGAACTGAAGCTTTCTTT. Using reference TRBV7-9 and TRBJ1-1 for the parts outside the CDR3, the full variable domain is DTGVSQNPRHKITKRGQNVTFRCDPISEHNRLYWYRQTLGQGPEFLTYFQNEAQLEKSRLLSDRFSAERPKGSFSTLEIQRTEQGDSAMYLCASSPSDRGTEAFFGQGTRLTVV.

The rearrangement joins TRBV30 to TRBJ2-2, with D perhaps matching TRBD1 (6 bases). Deletions cut 2 bases from V and 5 bases from J, with 9 bases between. The germline V gene encodes CDR1 GTSNPN and CDR2 SVGIG (reference sequence). The CDR3 is 13 residues long. The CDR3 protein is CAWSLGGTGELFF. The CDR3 DNA follows: TGTGCCTGGAGTCTAGGGGGAACCGGGGAGCTGTTTTTT.

V usage is TRBV29-1 and J usage is TRBJ2-2; D is tentatively TRBD1 or TRBD2 (5 bases each). Trimming removed 6 bases at V and 1 base at J, with 9 bases between. The CDR3 sequence is 13 residues long. Per germline, CDR1 SQVTM and CDR2 ANQGSEA. The DNA for the CDR3 is TGCAGCGTCCTGGGGGAGAACACCGGGGAGCTGTTTTTT. This sequence encodes CSVLGENTGELFF.

J is TRBJ2-1 and V is TRBV5-1; 9 bases line up with TRBD1. The CDR3 runs to 15 residues. Germline V gene lookup returns CDR1 SGHRS and CDR2 YFSETQ. The ends lost 1 base at V and 5 bases at J; junction bases unmatched: 4. The CDR3 protein is CASSLRTGDNNEQFF. CDR3 coding DNA: TGCGCCAGCAGCTTGAGGACAGGGGACAACAATGAGCAGTTCTTC.

Of note for this clone: This likely traces to a read error, being one base from a far larger clone. This specimen includes other DNA sequences encoding the same CDR3. The V and J genes are TRBV25-1 and TRBJ2-2; TRBD1 matches at 7 bases. Germline CDR1 is MGHDK and CDR2 is SYGVNS. The CDR3 spans 15 residues. The CDR3 nucleotides are TGTGCTAGCAGTGAAGGGGCAGGGGGCACCGGGGAGCTGTTTTTT. It is translated as CASSEGAGGTGELFF. The whole variable domain, filled in from reference TRBV25-1 and TRBJ2-2, reads EADIYQTPRYLVIGTGKKITLECSQTMGHDKMYWYQQDPGMELHLIHYSYGVNSTEKGDLSSESTVSRIRTEHFPLTLESARPSHTSQYLCASSEGAGGTGELFFGEGSRLTVL.

For this clone: Distinct nucleotide sequences in the sample also encode this CDR3. The V gene is TRBV7-8, the J gene TRBJ1-5; D is possibly TRBD1 (5 bases). The V end was cut by 5 bases, the J end by 4 bases, with 9 bases between. The germline V gene has CDR1 SGHVS and CDR2 FQNEAQ. CDR3 length equals 13 residues. The CDR3 is CASSLDRNQPQHF. The DNA of the CDR3 is TGTGCCAGCAGCCTAGACAGAAATCAGCCCCAGCATTTT.

Remarks on this clone: A far larger clone lies a single base away; this is likely a read error. This rearrangement joins TRBV5-4 to TRBJ1-2, with D unresolved. The length of the CDR3 is 14 residues. Trimming pared 0 bases from V and 4 bases from J, leaving 10 bases between. Germline lookup yields CDR1 SGHNT and CDR2 YYREEE (reference sequence). The DNA of the CDR3 is TGTGCCAGCAGCTTGGACGGGGAGGTCTATGGCTACACCTTC. Protein sequence: CASSLDGEVYGYTF.

V gene TRBV6-5 combines with J gene TRBJ2-4, with D possibly matching TRBD1 (6 bases). In germline, CDR1 is MNHEY, CDR2 SVGAGI. V shed 8 bases and J shed 9 bases, with 17 bases lying between them. The CDR3 length is 13 residues. This CDR3 is CASGPGGGGIQYF. In DNA, the CDR3 is TGTGCCAGCGGCCCGGGTGGGGGCGGCATTCAGTACTTC.

This clone was counted once. A much larger clone differs by one base, so this may be a read error. The rearrangement joins TRBV10-3 to TRBJ1-6, with D possibly being TRBD1 (5 bases). The CDR3 loop spans 16 amino acids. V was pared by 1 base and J by 9 bases, with 16 bases between. Germline CDR1 is ENHRY and CDR2 is SYGVKD. The DNA of the CDR3 is TGTGCCATCAGTGAGTTGGGGCAGTCCGGTAGTTCACCCCTCCACTTT. Its translation: CAISELGQSGSSPLHF.

Concerning this clone itself: Other DNA sequences in this sample translate to the same CDR3. The J gene is TRBJ1-1, the V gene TRBV5-1; TRBD1 matches 9 bases. Per germline, CDR1 SGHRS and CDR2 YFSETQ. The CDR3 loop spans 14 amino acids. Trimming at V came to 3 bases and at J to 4 bases, leaving 4 bases not matched to a gene. The DNA of the CDR3 is TGCGCCAGCAGCTCGGGACAGGGTGGCACTGAAGCTTTCTTT. Protein sequence: CASSSGQGGTEAFF.

The chain is built from TRBV7-2 and TRBJ2-7, with D tentatively TRBD2 (5 bases). Germline V CDR1 and CDR2: SGHTA, FQGNSA. The ends were cut back, 4 bases at V and 2 bases at J, with 12 bases in the middle. The CDR3 is made up of 14 amino acids. CDR3 bases: TGTGCCAGCAGCTCTTTCGCAGCGGCCTACGAGCAGTACTTC. The encoded protein is CASSSFAAAYEQYF.

The J gene is TRBJ1-2, the V gene TRBV6-6, with 9 bases identical to TRBD1. Germline-derived CDR1 and CDR2 are MNHNY and SVGAGI (reference sequence). The junction had 5 bases not matched to a gene; V was cut back by 4 bases and J by 5 bases. The CDR3 contains 14 residues. CDR3 sequence: CASSFRDRDYGYTF. DNA for the CDR3: TGTGCCAGCAGTTTCCGGGACAGGGATTATGGCTACACCTTC.